The 17 T cell receptor beta chains given below trace back to one sample, sequenced in a study of blood T cell repertoires in COVID-19. Sequencing used immunoSEQ multiplex PCR; TCRdb keeps in-frame clones, though not all of them. The table lists about 310,000 clones, 85% to 90% of them singletons, with 2.5% to 3.5% in the top ten. The sample taken for sequencing was peripheral blood. Source of these receptors: a woman in her thirties with COVID-19, enrolled during active disease.

This clone was counted once. The V call is TRBV7-2, the J call TRBJ2-2; possible D gene TRBD1, 5 bases. CDR1 is SGHTA and CDR2 is FQGNSA in the germline V gene. CDR3 length: 15 residues. V was cut by 5 bases and J by 3 bases, with 13 bases left in between. The CDR3 protein is CASSPKGHYTGELFF. The CDR3 nucleotides read TGTGCCAGCAGCCCCAAGGGGCACTACACCGGGGAGCTGTTTTTT.

This clone was recorded once. The V gene is TRBV11-2, the J gene TRBJ1-4, with D possibly being TRBD1 (5 bases). CDR1 and CDR2 (germline): SGHAT, FQNNGV. CDR3 length equals 14 residues. Trimming shortened V by 7 bases and J by 1 base, and 10 bases separated the two germline ends. The DNA for the CDR3 is TGTGCCAGCACGTCGGACATAACTAATGAAAAACTGTTTTTT. Its protein is CASTSDITNEKLFF.

V usage is TRBV30 and J usage is TRBJ2-7, with TRBD2 identical over 10 bases. The CDR3 spans 15 residues. Germline loops: CDR1 GTSNPN, CDR2 SVGIG (reference sequence). The V and J ends lost 0 bases and 3 bases, in that order; junction bases with no gene match: 5. Here the CDR3 reads CAWSVALAGNYEQYF. The DNA of the CDR3 is TGTGCCTGGAGTGTCGCACTAGCGGGAAACTACGAGCAGTACTTC.

This clone was recorded only once. This chain joins TRBV19 and TRBJ1-2; unclear D gene. The CDR3 covers 10 residues. Looked up from germline, CDR1 is LNHDA and CDR2 is SQIVND (reference sequence). V lost 8 bases and J 7 bases, leaving 8 bases between the germline ends. The CDR3 sequence: CASGVSGYTF. The CDR3 nucleotides read TGTGCCAGTGGAGTAAGTGGCTACACCTTC.

The chain combines TRBV28 with TRBJ1-2; TRBD1 might be the D (5 bases). Trimming stripped 7 bases from V and 7 bases from J, with 13 bases between. The CDR3 contains 12 residues. Germline values: CDR1 MDHEN, CDR2 SYDVKM. The CDR3, as DNA: TGTGCCAGCACCCTGCGGGGGTCTGGCTACACCTTC. Translation gives CASTLRGSGYTF.

Concerning this clone itself: The sample holds other DNA sequences that translate to the same CDR3. This chain joins TRBV15 and TRBJ2-7, with D tentatively TRBD1 (5 bases). Trimming removed 0 bases at V and 4 bases at J, with 7 bases between. The V gene's germline CDR1 is LNHNV and CDR2 YYDKDF (reference sequence). The length of the CDR3 is 13 residues. CDR3 nucleotides: TGTGCCACCAGCAGAGACCCAGGGTACGAGCAGTACTTC. Its translation is CATSRDPGYEQYF.

This clone was picked up one time. One end of the junction does not line up with germline, which may come from a read error. This chain uses TRBV3-1 (or the pseudogene TRBV3-2) with TRBJ2-5; D is perhaps TRBD2 (6 bases). Germline V CDR1 and CDR2: LGHDT, YNNKEL (reference sequence). The CDR3 totals 15 residues. The CDR3 spells CASNQGFGSLETQYF. In DNA, the CDR3 is TGTGCCAGCAACCAAGGCTTCGGGAGTCTAGAGACCCAGTACTTC.

This clone was found once. V is TRBV28 and J is TRBJ1-1; the D gene is possibly TRBD1 (6 bases). This CDR3 spans 16 amino acids. The V gene's germline CDR1 is MDHEN and CDR2 SYDVKM. V was trimmed by 5 bases and J by 2 bases, leaving 18 bases between them. CDR3: CASSPLGGQLNTEAFF. The CDR3 coding sequence is TGTGCCAGCAGTCCCTTGGGGGGGCAGCTTAACACTGAAGCTTTCTTT.

The chain is built from TRBV15 and TRBJ2-1, with 10 bases fitting TRBD1. V dropped 5 bases and J dropped 7; count of bases not matched to a gene: 8. The CDR3 consists of 15 residues. The germline V gene has CDR1 LNHNV and CDR2 YYDKDF (reference sequence). This chain's CDR3 is CATSHIGDRGNEQFF. The DNA of the CDR3 is TGTGCCACCAGCCATATTGGGGACAGGGGAAATGAGCAGTTCTTC.

The chain has TRBV3-1 (or the pseudogene TRBV3-2) and TRBJ2-2, with 12 bases identical to TRBD2. Per the germline V gene, CDR1 is LGHDT and CDR2 is YNNKEL (reference sequence). The junction had 5 bases not matched to a gene; V was cut back by 2 bases and J by 7 bases. The CDR3 runs 16 residues. CDR3 nucleotides: TGTGCCAGCAGCCAAACTAGCGGGAGGCTGGGCGGGGAGCTGTTTTTT. This codes for CASSQTSGRLGGELFF.

This clone was counted a few times. V gene TRBV15 combines with J gene TRBJ1-2; TRBD1 is a possible D gene (6 bases). The V and J ends lost 1 base and 0 bases respectively, with 15 bases between them. This CDR3 is built from 17 residues. Germline CDR1 reads LNHNV; CDR2 reads YYDKDF (reference sequence). The CDR3 DNA sequence: TGTGCCACCAGCAGAGGGACAGCTAAAACTACTAACTATGGCTACACCTTC. Protein: CATSRGTAKTTNYGYTF.

A single count supports this clone. The CDR3 region is CARGGYPTEAFF. DNA of the CDR3: TGTGCCCGCGGGGGCTACCCCACTGAAGCTTTCTTT. The chain is built from TRBV30 and TRBJ1-1; the D gene is possibly TRBD1 (6 bases). This CDR3 is 12 amino acids long. The germline V and J ends were trimmed by 8 bases and 4 bases, with 14 bases remaining between them. Germline V lookup: CDR1 GTSNPN, CDR2 SVGIG (reference sequence).

The chain couples TRBV9 to TRBJ1-1, with D unresolved. Trimming pared 0 bases from V and 5 bases from J, leaving 8 bases between. This CDR3 region has 13 residues. Germline CDR1 reads SGDLS; CDR2 reads YYNGEE. CDR3 sequence reads: CASSVESGTEAFF. As DNA, the CDR3 is TGTGCCAGCAGCGTAGAATCGGGTACTGAAGCTTTCTTT. The variable domain in full, completed from reference TRBV9 and TRBJ1-1, reads DSGVTQTPKHLITATGQRVTLRCSPRSGDLSVYWYQQSLDQGLQFLIQYYNGEERAKGNILERFSAQQFPDLHSELNLSSLELGDSALYFCASSVESGTEAFFGQGTRLTVV.

This chain connects TRBV5-4 to TRBJ2-3; TRBD1 matches at 8 bases. The CDR3 loop spans 15 amino acids. Germline CDR1 is SGHNT and CDR2 is YYREEE (reference sequence). V gave up 6 bases and J gave up 2 bases; unmatched junction bases: 8. CDR3 nucleotides: TGTGCCAGCACCGTCCGGACAGGGAACACAGATACGCAGTATTTT. This translates into CASTVRTGNTDTQYF.

The V and J genes are TRBV30 and TRBJ2-1; 7 nucleotides agree with TRBD1. Germline loops: CDR1 GTSNPN, CDR2 SVGIG (reference sequence). The CDR3 loop spans 13 amino acids. Trimming took 3 bases from V and 4 from J; bases not matched to a gene: 3. For the CDR3, the DNA is TGTGCCTGGAGCCCGACAGGGTACAATGAGCAGTTCTTC. It is translated as CAWSPTGYNEQFF.

The chain uses TRBV4-2 and TRBJ2-6; possibly TRBD1 for D (6 bases). The CDR3 runs to 16 residues. Germline lookup yields CDR1 LGHNA and CDR2 YNFKEQ. V lost 3 bases and J 2 bases, leaving 11 bases between the germline ends. The CDR3 sequence is CASSQPRGAGANVLTF. Here the CDR3 DNA reads TGTGCCAGCAGCCAGCCCAGGGGAGCTGGGGCCAACGTCCTGACTTTC.

This chain connects TRBV3-1 (or the pseudogene TRBV3-2) to TRBJ2-3; TRBD1 matches at 8 bases. The CDR3 totals 14 residues. Germline V lookup: CDR1 LGHDT, CDR2 YNNKEL (reference sequence). V was clipped by 5 bases and J by 1 base; unmatched bases: 2. The CDR3 loop reads CASSRDRRTDTQYF. The CDR3 DNA is TGTGCCAGCAGCAGGGACAGGCGCACAGATACGCAGTATTTT.